Included here is one T cell receptor beta chain sequence, with context. The clone's antigen remains unknown. Per-base quality was not reported, and no clone a single base away is much larger than it. Genomic DNA was extracted from sorted cells for sequencing of the TCRbeta CDR3 region. The immunoSEQ Assay was used for sequencing of TCRbeta CDR3 regions. Imported from immuneACCESS, the table was reduced by TCRdb to in-frame sequences with V and J called. These copies leave out some clones; in studies compared against another copy, an unresolved V gene accounts for under half, and the cause of the remainder is not known. For this sample there are 85,000 to 130,000 clones; 90% appear just once. The ten largest make up approximately 0.5% of the sample. The sample originates from a study of OX40 agonist ivuxolimab in advanced cancers. Notes on the research overall: Ivuxolimab, which targeted the costimulatory receptor OX40 (CD134), was an agonistic, fully human IgG2 monoclonal antibody. Intravenous ivuxolimab was administered to patients every 2 weeks at six dose levels: 0.01, 0.1, 0.3, 1.5, 3 and 10 mg/kg. Of the 50 to 55 dose-escalation patients, hepatocellular carcinoma was present in about 20, melanoma in roughly 15, renal cell carcinoma in 9 and head and neck cancer in 9. In the dose-escalation cohort, around 80% of patients were male, and the mean age was approximately 60 years with a range of about 20 to 90. Prior anti-PD-1, anti-PD-L1 or anti-CTLA-4 therapy was permitted, and checkpoint inhibitors had been received by less than 45% of dose-escalation patients. Partial responses were achieved by three dose-escalation patients, of whom one had hepatocellular carcinoma and two had cutaneous melanoma. The point of sequencing TCRbeta in the periphery was to test whether ivuxolimab changed TCR sequence diversity and drove clonal T-cell expansion. The monotherapy dose-escalation portion (N ≈ 50 patients) of the phase I ivuxolimab trial is reported in the paper.

Patients with autoimmune disease history or receiving systemic immunosuppression were excluded from the trial. In every dose cohort, peripheral blood was drawn for TCR sequencing at baseline, cycle 4 day 1, and cycle 7 day 1. The samples were drawn from a first-in-human, open-label, multicenter phase I dose-escalation trial of ivuxolimab. The trial enrolled adults with locally advanced or metastatic head and neck squamous cell, hepatocellular, melanoma or renal cell carcinoma. CD4+ and CD8+ T cells were sorted separately from peripheral blood before TCR sequencing. Study-wide conclusions, independent of this receptor: Clonal expansion of both CD4+ and CD8+ blood T cells was observed from baseline to week 6 at doses 0.1 to 3.0 mg/kg. On average, CD8+ T cells showed more expanded clones than CD4+ T cells after ivuxolimab. In partial responders in the 0.1-3.0 mg/kg groups, normalized peripheral clonal expansion was found to be among the lowest, especially among CD8+ T cells. The antigen specificity of the clonally expanded peripheral T cells was not determined. Low levels of normalized T-cell clonal expansion were also shown by some nonresponding patients.

Sequencing was performed on CD4+ or CD8+ T cells sorted from blood, taken in a trial of the OX40 agonist ivuxolimab. The TCR sequence derives from an adult with an advanced solid tumor such as melanoma, head and neck, liver or kidney cancer.

The DNA is as follows: TGTGCCAGCAGTGCCGGGACAGGACCTTATAGCAATCAGCCCCAGCATTTT. Its translation is CASSAGTGPYSNQPQHF. The sequence joins TRBV6-1 to TRBJ1-5; 8 nucleotides in the junction match TRBD1. The CDR3 holds 17 amino acids from the cysteine to the phenylalanine. This entry keeps only the CDR3 DNA: 51 bases, framed from base 1. Unmatched junction bases come to 8, with V trimmed by 4 bases and J by 0 bases. CDR1 and CDR2 (MNHNS, SASEGT) derive from the germline V gene.